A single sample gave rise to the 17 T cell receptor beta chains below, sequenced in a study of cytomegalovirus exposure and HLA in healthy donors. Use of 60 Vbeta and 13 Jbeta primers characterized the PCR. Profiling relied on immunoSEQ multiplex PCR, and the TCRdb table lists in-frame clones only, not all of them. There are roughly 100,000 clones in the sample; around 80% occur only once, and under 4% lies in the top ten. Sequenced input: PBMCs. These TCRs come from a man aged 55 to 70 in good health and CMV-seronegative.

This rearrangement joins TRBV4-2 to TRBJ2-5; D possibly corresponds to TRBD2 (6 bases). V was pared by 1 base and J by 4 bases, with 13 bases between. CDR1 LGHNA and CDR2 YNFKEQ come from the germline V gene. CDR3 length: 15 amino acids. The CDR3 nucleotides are TGTGCCAGCAGCCAAGCCGACTTGGGGGGAGAGACCCAGTACTTC. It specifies CASSQADLGGETQYF.

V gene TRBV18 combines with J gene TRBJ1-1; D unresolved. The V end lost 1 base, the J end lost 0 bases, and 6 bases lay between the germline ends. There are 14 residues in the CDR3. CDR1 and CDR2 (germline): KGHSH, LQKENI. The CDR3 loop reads CASSPLQMNTEAFF. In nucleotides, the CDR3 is TGTGCCAGCTCACCACTACAGATGAACACTGAAGCTTTCTTT. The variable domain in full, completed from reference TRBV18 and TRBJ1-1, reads NAGVMQNPRHLVRRRGQEARLRCSPMKGHSHVYWYRQLPEEGLKFMVYLQKENIIDESGMPKERFSAEFPKEGPSILRIQQVVRGDSAAYFCASSPLQMNTEAFFGQGTRLTVV.

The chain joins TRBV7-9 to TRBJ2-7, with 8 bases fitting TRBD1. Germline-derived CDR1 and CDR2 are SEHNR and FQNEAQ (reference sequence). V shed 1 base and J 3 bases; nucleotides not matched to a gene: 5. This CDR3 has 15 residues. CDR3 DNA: TGTGCCAGCAGCTTAGAGGCAGGGGGCATCTACGAGCAGTACTTC. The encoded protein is CASSLEAGGIYEQYF. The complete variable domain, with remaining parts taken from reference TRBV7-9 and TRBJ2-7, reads DTGVSQNPRHKITKRGQNVTFRCDPISEHNRLYWYRQTLGQGPEFLTYFQNEAQLEKSRLLSDRFSAERPKGSFSTLEIQRTEQGDSAMYLCASSLEAGGIYEQYFGPGTRLTVT.

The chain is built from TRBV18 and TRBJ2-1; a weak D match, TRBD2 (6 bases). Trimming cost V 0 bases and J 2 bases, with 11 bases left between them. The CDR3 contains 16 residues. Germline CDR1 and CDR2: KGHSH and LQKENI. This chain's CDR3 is CASSPPTREAYNEQFF. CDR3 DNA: TGTGCCAGCTCACCACCAACGCGGGAAGCCTACAATGAGCAGTTCTTC.

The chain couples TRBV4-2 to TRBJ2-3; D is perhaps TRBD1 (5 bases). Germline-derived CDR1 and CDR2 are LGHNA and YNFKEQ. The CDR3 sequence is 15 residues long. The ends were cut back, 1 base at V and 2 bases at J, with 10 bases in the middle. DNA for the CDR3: TGTGCCAGCAGCCAAGGGACACCATTCACAGATACGCAGTATTTT. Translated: CASSQGTPFTDTQYF.

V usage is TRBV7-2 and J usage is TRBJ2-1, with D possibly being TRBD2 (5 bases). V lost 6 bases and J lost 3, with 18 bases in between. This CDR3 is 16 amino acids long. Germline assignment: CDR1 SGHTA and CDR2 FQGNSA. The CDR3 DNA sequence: TGTGCCAGCAGAAGGACTCCTATCACTGTCTACAATGAGCAGTTCTTC. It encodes CASRRTPITVYNEQFF.

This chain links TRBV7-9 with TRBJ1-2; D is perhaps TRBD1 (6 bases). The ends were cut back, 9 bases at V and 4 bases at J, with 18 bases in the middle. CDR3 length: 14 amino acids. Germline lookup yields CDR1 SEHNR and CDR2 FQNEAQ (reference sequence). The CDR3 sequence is CAREQIQGTYGYTF. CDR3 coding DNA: TGTGCCAGGGAACAGATACAGGGCACCTATGGCTACACCTTC.

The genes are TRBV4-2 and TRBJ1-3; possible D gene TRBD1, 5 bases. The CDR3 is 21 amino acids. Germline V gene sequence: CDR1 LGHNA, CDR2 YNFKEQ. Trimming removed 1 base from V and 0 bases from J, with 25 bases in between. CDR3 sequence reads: CASSQAIYRRGIEASGNTIYF. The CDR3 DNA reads TGTGCCAGCAGCCAAGCGATATATCGGCGGGGCATAGAAGCCTCTGGAAACACCATATATTTT.

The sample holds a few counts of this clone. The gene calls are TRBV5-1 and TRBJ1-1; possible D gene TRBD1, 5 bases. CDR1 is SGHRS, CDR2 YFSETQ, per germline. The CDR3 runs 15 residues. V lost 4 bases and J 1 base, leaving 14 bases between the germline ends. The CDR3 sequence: CASSPGGGTNTEAFF. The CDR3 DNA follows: TGCGCCAGCAGCCCCGGGGGGGGAACGAACACTGAAGCTTTCTTT.

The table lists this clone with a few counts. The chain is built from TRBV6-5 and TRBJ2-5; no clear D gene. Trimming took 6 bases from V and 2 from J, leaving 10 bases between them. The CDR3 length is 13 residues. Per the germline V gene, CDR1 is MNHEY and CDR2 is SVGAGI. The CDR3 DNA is TGTGCCAGCAGATTCCAGGTTCAAGAGACCCAGTACTTC. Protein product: CASRFQVQETQYF.

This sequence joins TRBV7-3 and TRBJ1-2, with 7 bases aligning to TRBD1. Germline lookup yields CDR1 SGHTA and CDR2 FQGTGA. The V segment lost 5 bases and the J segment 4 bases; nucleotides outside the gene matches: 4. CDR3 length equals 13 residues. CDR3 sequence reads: CASSQGTAYGYTF. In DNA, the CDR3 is TGTGCCAGCAGCCAAGGGACAGCCTATGGCTACACCTTC.

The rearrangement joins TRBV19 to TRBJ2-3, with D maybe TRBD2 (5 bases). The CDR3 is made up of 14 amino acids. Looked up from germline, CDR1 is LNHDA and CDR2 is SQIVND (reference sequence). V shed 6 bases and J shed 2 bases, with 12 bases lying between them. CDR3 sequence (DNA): TGTGCCAGTAGGGGAAGAGGGAACACAGATACGCAGTATTTT. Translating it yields CASRGRGNTDTQYF.

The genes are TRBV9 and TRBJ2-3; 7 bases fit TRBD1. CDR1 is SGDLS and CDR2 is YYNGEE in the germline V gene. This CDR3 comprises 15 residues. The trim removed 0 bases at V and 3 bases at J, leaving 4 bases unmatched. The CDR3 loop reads CASSVVDRLTDTQYF. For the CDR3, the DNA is TGTGCCAGCAGCGTAGTGGACAGGTTGACAGATACGCAGTATTTT.

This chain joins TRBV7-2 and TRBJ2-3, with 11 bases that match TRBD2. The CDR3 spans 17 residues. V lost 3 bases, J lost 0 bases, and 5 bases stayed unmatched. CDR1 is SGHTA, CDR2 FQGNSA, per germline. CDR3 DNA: TGTGCCAGCAGCTTTCTTTCTAGCGGGGGGAGCACAGATACGCAGTATTTT. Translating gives CASSFLSSGGSTDTQYF. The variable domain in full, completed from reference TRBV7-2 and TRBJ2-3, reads GAGVSQSPSNKVTEKGKDVELRCDPISGHTALYWYRQSLGQGLEFLIYFQGNSAPDKSGLPSDRFSAERTGGSVSTLTIQRTQQEDSAVYLCASSFLSSGGSTDTQYFGPGTRLTVL.

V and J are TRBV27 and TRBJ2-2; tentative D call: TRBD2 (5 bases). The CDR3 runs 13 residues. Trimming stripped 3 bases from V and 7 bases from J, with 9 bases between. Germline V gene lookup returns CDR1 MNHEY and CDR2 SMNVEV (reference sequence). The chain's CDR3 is CASSFSRGGELFF. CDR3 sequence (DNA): TGTGCCAGCAGTTTCTCCCGGGGCGGGGAGCTGTTTTTT.

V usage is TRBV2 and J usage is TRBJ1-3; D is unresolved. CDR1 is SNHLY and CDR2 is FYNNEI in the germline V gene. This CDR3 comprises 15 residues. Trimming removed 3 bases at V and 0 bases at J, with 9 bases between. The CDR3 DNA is TGTGCCAGCAGTGAGCGCCGGAGCTCTGGAAACACCATATATTTT. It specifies CASSERRSSGNTIYF.

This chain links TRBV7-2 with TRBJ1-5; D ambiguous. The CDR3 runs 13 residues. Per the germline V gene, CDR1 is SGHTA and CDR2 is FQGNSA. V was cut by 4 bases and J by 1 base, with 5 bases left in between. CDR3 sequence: CASSSGSNQPQHF. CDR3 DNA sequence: TGTGCCAGCAGCTCTGGCAGCAATCAGCCCCAGCATTTT.